The TCR beta chain under discussion was sequenced for a study of beta chain features in type 1 diabetes (dated by TCRdb to the late 2010s). For context, the study as a whole: Mean age, gender distribution, total cell number and subset yield did not differ between patients and healthy donors. The study compared the TCRB repertoires of sorted circulating CD4+ T cell subsets in recently diagnosed type 1 diabetes patients with those in matched healthy donors. Regulatory and stem cell-like memory subsets were isolated from only 8 patients and roughly 8 healthy donors, whereas naive and central memory subsets came from all 30 or so donors. A total of over 95,000,000 sorted cells were examined across all samples, and RNA yield correlated strongly with the number of cells per subset. The research as a whole found: Because cDNA was sequenced instead of genomic DNA, highly expressing activated cells could be over-represented, though the groups showed no difference in activation or CD3 levels. Because small numbers of individuals were included in the HLA sub-analyses, any influence of HLA type on TCRB rearrangement was left unresolved. PCR might favor shorter templates, but patient and control samples were amplified and corrected together, so any skew would affect both groups equally. Type 1 diabetes patients showed a moderate but significant shortening of TCRB CDR3 length in all four CD4+ subsets. Naive, central memory and regulatory TCRB repertoires appeared more similar among patients than among healthy donors. At VDJ recombination sites, type 1 diabetes patients had fewer insertions and more deleted nucleotides, which implies abnormalities in thymic rearrangement.

This clone was recorded a few times. The specificity of this receptor is unknown. No base qualities exist here, and no much larger clone lies one base off it. The entire amount of isolated RNA was reverse transcribed using the High Capacity cDNA Reverse Transcription Kit, so the sequenced TCRB transcripts were expressed ones. Deep immunoSEQ sequencing was applied to naive, central memory and regulatory T cell samples, giving an average of approximately 3.8 million total reads per sample. After sorted cells were lysed in RLT buffer, RNA was extracted with DNase-treated RNeasy Micro or Mini kits, with the choice depending on cell number. To prevent cross-contamination, each cell subset was processed individually, whereas patient and healthy donor samples were processed jointly. The immunoSEQ multiplex PCR was used to amplify TCRB sequences from cDNA, yielding 87-bp fragments that span the CDR3 region. Amplicons were sequenced on the Illumina HiSeq platform. In the source study's methods: Synthetic template baselines were used to correct PCR bias computationally, reads within Hamming distance 2 were collapsed, and singletons that could not be merged were discarded. Reads were aligned against IMGT so that V, D and J genes, CDR3 length and insertions or deletions at six rearrangement sites could be assigned. Within each subset, clonotype counts were normalized to sorted cell number, and only after that were true diversity and Gini coefficients computed with the tcR R package. Repertoire sharing was quantified using the overlap coefficient calculated on TCRB nucleotide sequences. The table comes from immuneACCESS by way of TCRdb, which keeps in-frame sequences with V and J called. Part of the clones is missing from these tables; in studies checked, under half for an unresolved V gene and the rest for unknown reasons. Clone size and the V and J calls come from that table; the DNA yielded D and trimming. In this sample the table shows 250,000 or so clones, 25% to 30% of which occur a single time. The ten largest clonotypes hold about 3.9% of the sample.

The germline V and J ends show losses of 6 bases and 2 bases respectively, and no gene match explains 5 bases of the junction. The CDR3 runs 15 amino acids, cysteine and phenylalanine included. Solely the CDR3 DNA is kept, with 45 bases framed from the first base. From a lookup of the germline V gene, CDR1 and CDR2 are SNHLY and FYNNEI. A single peripheral blood draw of around 0.11 L on average was collected from each donor into heparinised tubes. A BD FACSAria II and a panel including CD45RO, CCR7, CD25, CD127, CD95 and CD27 were used to sort naive, central memory, regulatory and stem cell-like memory CD4+ T cells. Purity was above 98% for every sorted population. Right away, PBMCs were isolated by Lymphoprep density gradient centrifugation and were stained directly, with no culture step. To minimize batch effects, samples were stained and sorted in pairs, one healthy donor with one patient per experiment.

The specimen sequenced was central memory CD4+ T cells from blood. This clonotype was obtained from a man aged 25-45 years in good health. The rearrangement combines TRBV2 with TRBJ2-3; 10 nucleotides in the junction match TRBD1. The nucleotide sequence is TGTGCCAGCAGGGGACAGGGGCTATCCACAGATACGCAGTATTTT. Translated, it gives CASRGQGLSTDTQYF.